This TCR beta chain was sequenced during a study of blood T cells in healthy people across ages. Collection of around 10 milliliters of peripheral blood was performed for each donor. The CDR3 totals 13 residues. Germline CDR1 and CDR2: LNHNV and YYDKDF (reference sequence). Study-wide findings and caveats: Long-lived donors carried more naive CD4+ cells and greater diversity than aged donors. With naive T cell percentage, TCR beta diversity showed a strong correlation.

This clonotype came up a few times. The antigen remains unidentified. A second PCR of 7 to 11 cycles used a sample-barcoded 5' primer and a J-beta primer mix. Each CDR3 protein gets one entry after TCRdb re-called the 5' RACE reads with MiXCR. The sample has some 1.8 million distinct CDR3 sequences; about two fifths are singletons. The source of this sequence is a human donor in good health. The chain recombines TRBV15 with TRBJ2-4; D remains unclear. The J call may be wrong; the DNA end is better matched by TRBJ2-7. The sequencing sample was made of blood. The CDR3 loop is CATSRDRGDEQYF. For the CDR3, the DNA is TGTGCCACCAGCAGAGATCGCGGAGACGAGCAGTACTTC.